Presented here are 5 T cell receptor beta chains from one specimen sequenced in a study of shared clonotypes between healthy human individuals. Produced via immunoSEQ multiplex PCR; TCRdb's table is partial and in-frame only. This table has 1.6 million or so clones, 96% appearing once. Sequenced sample: naive CD4+ T cells sorted from blood. Subset indicated: CD45RA+ positively selected. Every receptor here comes from a young man in good health.

This chain uses TRBV19 with TRBJ2-7, with TRBD1 matching over 10 bases. V was pared by 4 bases and J by 2 bases, with 5 bases of the junction left unmatched. CDR3 length equals 15 residues. Germline CDR1 reads LNHDA; CDR2 reads SQIVND (reference sequence). CDR3 DNA sequence: TGTGCCAGTAGTAGCCGACAGGGGGCTACCTACGAGCAGTACTTC. Encoded protein: CASSSRQGATYEQYF.

The chain employs TRBV27 and TRBJ2-7; either TRBD1 or TRBD2 may fit D (5 bases each). Between the trimmed V and J ends, which lost 4 bases and 4 bases, there was a span of 14 bases. Germline lookup yields CDR1 MNHEY and CDR2 SMNVEV (reference sequence). This CDR3 spans 14 amino acids. For the CDR3, the DNA is TGTGCCAGCAGTTACCGCCCAGGGACGTACGAGCAGTACTTC. Encoded protein: CASSYRPGTYEQYF.

V and J are TRBV5-1 and TRBJ2-3, with 7 bases matching TRBD1. Germline V gene data show CDR1 as SGHRS and CDR2 as YFSETQ. The CDR3 is 15 amino acids. Trimming took 0 bases from V and 2 from J; bases not matched to a gene: 3. Here the CDR3 DNA reads TGCGCCAGCAGCTTGGGACAGGGTTTCACAGATACGCAGTATTTT. It encodes CASSLGQGFTDTQYF.

J is TRBJ2-2 and V is TRBV5-4, with TRBD1 matching over 7 bases. J gave up 1 base and V 4 bases, and 10 bases lay outside the gene matches. The V gene's germline CDR1 is SGHNT and CDR2 YYREEE (reference sequence). CDR3 size: 17 residues. CDR3 protein: CASSARQGSRNTGELFF. In DNA form, the CDR3 reads TGTGCCAGCAGCGCACGACAGGGATCTAGGAACACCGGGGAGCTGTTTTTT.

This sequence joins TRBV5-1 and TRBJ2-3; D may correspond to TRBD1 or TRBD2 (5 bases each). V shed 5 bases and J shed 2 bases, with 15 bases lying between them. Germline lookup yields CDR1 SGHRS and CDR2 YFSETQ. The CDR3 runs to 15 residues. Here the CDR3 DNA reads TGCGCCAGCAGTTCCGGGACCATATTCACAGATACGCAGTATTTT. This encodes CASSSGTIFTDTQYF.